In its sample, the clone carrying this T cell receptor (beta chain) was seen many times. This CDR3 is built from 11 residues. The V and J ends lost 4 bases and 7 bases, in that order; junction bases with no gene match: 0. CDR1 is SGHAT and CDR2 is FQNNGV in the germline V gene. This sample was taken from a study of human T cells and chemical hapten exposure. MiXCR, run by TCRdb on the RACE reads, gives a single entry per CDR3 protein. The table records under 40,000 distinct CDR3 sequences, 12% of them present only once. This sample's time point: pre-sensitization, week 0. Specified treatment: therapeutic diphenylcyclopropenone sensitization with weekly scalp DPC. Whole blood, unfractionated, served as the material for total RNA extraction.

This receptor was identified in a woman in her thirties or forties with alopecia areata. Some clones in this sample may be carry-over from other donors' samples. This chain uses TRBV11-2 with TRBJ1-1, with 7 nucleotides matching TRBD1. The sample here was whole blood, taken in connection with sensitization to the hapten diphenylcyclopropenone (DPC). As DNA, the CDR3 is TGTGCCAGCAGCTCAGGGGGTGAAGCTTTCTTT. This gives the protein CASSSGGEAFF.